These T cell receptor beta chains were read from a single sample in a study of CD8 T cells in ankylosing spondylitis. MiXCR, run by TCRdb on the 5' RACE reads, gives a single entry per CDR3 protein. The sample has 200,000 to 250,000 distinct CDR3 sequences, around 19% seen once. The sequencing sample was made of blood, either unsorted or a sorted T cell fraction (not recorded which). All receptors derive from a male donor with ankylosing spondylitis. Both conserved end residues are part of each CDR3. The order of the fields is V gene, CDR3 length, J gene, clone size, D gene, CDR3 DNA, CDR3 protein. The D gene is left open where the match is weak. Clone size is stated in some rows and not others, as once, few, many or a class when expanded.

>TRBV27|15|TRBJ2-7|NA|TRBD2
TGTGCCAGCAGTTACCGGACTAGCGGGGGCTACGAGCAGTACTTC
CASSYRTSGGYEQYF
>TRBV9|13|TRBJ1-2|NA|NA
TGTGCCAGTAGCAGGGCAGGGCCGGAAGGCTACACCTTC
CASSRAGPEGYTF
>TRBV12-3/TRBV12-4|14|TRBJ2-7|NA|NA
TGTGCCAGCAGCCCGACGCCTTATGACTACGAGCAGTACTTC
CASSPTPYDYEQYF
>TRBV28|15|TRBJ1-4|few|NA
TGTGCCAGCAAAGAGTCATGGAACTCTAATGAAAAACTGTTTTTT
CASKESWNSNEKLFF
>TRBV30|15|TRBJ2-7|few|TRBD2
TGTGCCTGGAGTGCCCTAGCGGGAATCTCCTACGAGCAGTACTTC
CAWSALAGISYEQYF
>TRBV11-1|20|TRBJ1-4|few|TRBD1
TGTGCCAGCAGCTTAGATACCCGGGACAGGACAGGATCAACTAATGAAAAACTGTTTTTT
CASSLDTRDRTGSTNEKLFF
>TRBV20-1|14|TRBJ2-1|few|TRBD1
TGCAGTGCGTGGACAGGGGGCAGCTACAATGAGCAGTTCTTC
CSAWTGGSYNEQFF
>TRBV29-1|14|TRBJ1-1|few|NA
TGCAGCGTGAGTGGGGGCAGAGGTAACACTGAAGCTTTCTTT
CSVSGGRGNTEAFF
>TRBV5-1|13|TRBJ2-7|few|NA
TGCGCCAGCAGGCAGCCTGCGAGCTACGAGCAGTACTTC
CASRQPASYEQYF
>TRBV4-3|16|TRBJ1-4|NA|NA
TGCGCCAGCAGCCAGGCTGACAGGCCAACTAATGAAAAACTGTTTTTT
CASSQADRPTNEKLFF
>TRBV29-1|13|TRBJ2-7|NA|TRBD1
TGCAGCGCCGGGACAGGGGCCGCCTACGAGCAGTACTTC
CSAGTGAAYEQYF
>TRBV3-1|14|TRBJ1-4|few|TRBD1
TGTGCCAGCAGCCAGGACAGGGCTAATGAAAAACTGTTTTTT
CASSQDRANEKLFF
>TRBV27|15|TRBJ1-2|NA|TRBD1
TGTGCCAGCAGGCCGACAGGGGGCTCAGGCTATGGCTACACCTTC
CASRPTGGSGYGYTF
>TRBV4-1|16|TRBJ1-4|NA|NA
TGCGCCAGCAGTCCCACCTGGGCCCCTGGGGGTGAAAAACTGTTTTTT
CASSPTWAPGGEKLFF
>TRBV7-8|18|TRBJ2-3|many|TRBD2
TGTGCCAGCAGCTTTGCGGCAGTCGCGGGGGGAAGCACAGATACGCAGTATTTT
CASSFAAVAGGSTDTQYF
>TRBV28|14|TRBJ2-7|NA|NA
TGTGCCAGCAGCTACGGGACGCTCGCCTACGAGCAGTACTTC
CASSYGTLAYEQYF
>TRBV27|16|TRBJ2-7|few|TRBD2
TGTGCCAGCAGTCCCCTACTAGCGGGGGGGATCTACGAGCAGTACTTC
CASSPLLAGGIYEQYF
>TRBV4-1|15|TRBJ1-5|NA|NA
TGCGCCAGCAGCCAAGAGTGGCAGGGGACTCAGCCCCAGCATTTT
CASSQEWQGTQPQHF
>TRBV12-3/TRBV12-4|15|TRBJ2-2|few|NA
TGTGCCAGCAGTTTGGTGGGGACTCCCACCGGGGAGCTGTTTTTT
CASSLVGTPTGELFF
>TRBV4-3|17|TRBJ1-1|few|TRBD1
TGCGCCAGCAGCCAAGGGCCCTGGACAGGGGGCGAAACTGAAGCTTTCTTT
CASSQGPWTGGETEAFF
>TRBV28|15|TRBJ2-7|few|NA
TGTGCCAGCAGACTACCCGGAGGGGCGACCTACGAGCAGTACTTC
CASRLPGGATYEQYF
>TRBV11-2|15|TRBJ1-3|NA|TRBD1
TGTGCCAGCAGCTGGGACAGGGGTTCTGGAAACACCATATATTTT
CASSWDRGSGNTIYF
>TRBV4-2|15|TRBJ2-7|few|TRBD2
TGTGCCAGCAGCCAAGCAGCGGGAGGCCACTACGAGCAGTACTTC
CASSQAAGGHYEQYF
>TRBV13|16|TRBJ2-2|few|NA
TGTGCCAGCAGCTCCCGGCCGCGGATGAACACCGGGGAGCTGTTTTTT
CASSSRPRMNTGELFF
>TRBV4-1|16|TRBJ1-1|few|NA
TGCGCCAGCAGCCAAGAATGGGGGCCGAGGAACACTGAAGCTTTCTTT
CASSQEWGPRNTEAFF
>TRBV5-6|15|TRBJ2-7|few|NA
TGTGCCAGCAGCTTGAGGAGGGGCCGGGACTACGAGCAGTACTTC
CASSLRRGRDYEQYF
>TRBV12-3/TRBV12-4|14|TRBJ1-5|many|NA
TGTGCCAGCAGTTTAGCGCAGGGGAGCCAGCCCCAGCATTTT
CASSLAQGSQPQHF
>TRBV7-7|18|TRBJ2-2|NA|TRBD1
TGTGCTAGCAGCTTAGCGGGCTCGGGACAGGGATTCCCCGGGGAGCTGTTTTTT
CASSLAGSGQGFPGELFF
>TRBV4-1|15|TRBJ2-7|few|TRBD1
TGCGCCAGCAGCCAAGATCTATCAGGGGGCAGCGAGCAGTACTTC
CASSQDLSGGSEQYF
>TRBV5-6|14|TRBJ1-2|few|NA
TGTGCCAGCAGCTTGGAGGTGGGGTTCGATGGCTACACCTTC
CASSLEVGFDGYTF
>TRBV3-1|17|TRBJ2-2|NA|NA
TGTGCCAGCAGCCAAGACCATTCGGGCTTTGCCACCGGGGAGCTGTTTTTT
CASSQDHSGFATGELFF
>TRBV9|14|TRBJ2-1|few|NA
TGTGCCAGCAGCGGGGGTTTGAACTACAATGAGCAGTTCTTC
CASSGGLNYNEQFF
>TRBV5-6|14|TRBJ1-4|few|NA
TGTGCCAGCAGCTTCAGTGGGGTTAATGAAAAACTGTTTTTT
CASSFSGVNEKLFF
>TRBV25-1|14|TRBJ1-2|NA|NA
TGTGCCAGCAGTTGGGCAGAAACTAACTATGGCTACACCTTC
CASSWAETNYGYTF
>TRBV30|11|TRBJ2-2|NA|NA
TGTGCCTGGATAGTTGCCGGGGAGCTGTTTTTT
CAWIVAGELFF
>TRBV6-2/TRBV6-3|13|TRBJ2-7|NA|NA
TGTGCCAGCAGTTACTCGAACCTTCACGAGCAGTACTTC
CASSYSNLHEQYF
>TRBV20-1|13|TRBJ2-7|NA|NA
TGCAGTGTGTGGGTCCCGACCAAATACGAGCAGTACTTC
CSVWVPTKYEQYF
>TRBV6-1|13|TRBJ2-7|NA|NA
TGTGCCAGCAGTGAAGACATCCCCTACGAGCAGTACTTC
CASSEDIPYEQYF
>TRBV20-1|19|TRBJ2-1|NA|TRBD2
TGCAGTGCTAGAGATCCAGGACTAGCGGGGCTTAGCTCCTACAATGAGCAGTTCTTC
CSARDPGLAGLSSYNEQFF
>TRBV9|17|TRBJ2-3|NA|TRBD2
TGTGCCAGCAGCGTTCCGACTAGCGGGGGGAGCACAGATACGCAGTATTTT
CASSVPTSGGSTDTQYF
>TRBV4-3|13|TRBJ2-1|NA|NA
TGCGCCAGCAGCCCGACCCCGGGCCTGGAGCAGTTCTTC
CASSPTPGLEQFF
>TRBV6-1|15|TRBJ2-1|NA|TRBD2
TGTGCCAGCAGTGAGCTTAGCGGGGGCTACAATGAGCAGTTCTTC
CASSELSGGYNEQFF
>TRBV5-6|14|TRBJ2-7|NA|NA
TGTGCCAGCAGCTATGGGGGCCTGACCTACGAGCAGTACTTC
CASSYGGLTYEQYF
>TRBV7-9|13|TRBJ2-7|NA|TRBD1
TGTGCCAGCAGCATGACAGGGAGCCACGAGCAGTACTTC
CASSMTGSHEQYF
>TRBV6-5|15|TRBJ2-3|NA|NA
TGTGCCAGCAGTTACGAGGGCCAGGGAACAGATACGCAGTATTTT
CASSYEGQGTDTQYF
>TRBV29-1|13|TRBJ1-4|many|NA
TGCAGCGCCGAGGTGGGGGCAGATGAAAAACTGTTTTTT
CSAEVGADEKLFF
>TRBV6-5|15|TRBJ2-7|NA|NA
TGTGCCAGCAGTTACTCGATCCCGGGGTATTCCGAGCAGTACTTC
CASSYSIPGYSEQYF
>TRBV20-1|16|TRBJ2-7|NA|TRBD1
TGCAGTCAGTCTAAATATAGGGACAGCGCCTACGGGGAGCAGTACTTC
CSQSKYRDSAYGEQYF
>TRBV5-1|14|TRBJ2-7|NA|NA
TGCGCCAGCAGCTTGGCACGGGCAGGTAGCGAGCAGTACTTC
CASSLARAGSEQYF
>TRBV15|15|TRBJ2-2|NA|TRBD2
TGTGCCACCTCCGGGAGGGGGGAAAACACCGGGGAGCTGTTTTTT
CATSGRGENTGELFF
>TRBV10-3|18|TRBJ1-2|few|TRBD1
TGTGCCATCAGTGAGCCGGCGGGACAGGGGGCCACTAACTATGGCTACACCTTC
CAISEPAGQGATNYGYTF
>TRBV6-1|16|TRBJ1-6|few|TRBD1
TGTGCCAGCAGTGAAGAATTGGGACAGGGGAATTCACCCCTCCACTTT
CASSEELGQGNSPLHF
>TRBV10-2|14|TRBJ2-2|NA|TRBD1
TGCGCCAGCAACCACAGGGGTCTGGACGGGGAGCTGTTTTTT
CASNHRGLDGELFF
>TRBV12-3/TRBV12-4|15|TRBJ2-1|many|TRBD2
TGTGCCATTTCCTGGGCTAGCGGGCCCTCTAATGAGCAGTTCTTC
CAISWASGPSNEQFF
>TRBV28|18|TRBJ2-1|NA|NA
TGTGCCAGCAGCCCTACACTGCGGGAAGGGAACTCCTACAATGAGCAGTTCTTC
CASSPTLREGNSYNEQFF